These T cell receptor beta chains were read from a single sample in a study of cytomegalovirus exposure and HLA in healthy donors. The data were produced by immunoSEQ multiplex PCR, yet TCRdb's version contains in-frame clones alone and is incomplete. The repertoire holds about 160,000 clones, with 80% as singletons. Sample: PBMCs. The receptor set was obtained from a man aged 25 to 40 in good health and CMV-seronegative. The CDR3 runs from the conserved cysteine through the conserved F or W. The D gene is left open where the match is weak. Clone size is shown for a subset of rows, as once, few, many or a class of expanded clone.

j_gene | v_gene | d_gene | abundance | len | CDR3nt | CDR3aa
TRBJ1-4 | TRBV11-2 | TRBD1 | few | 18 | TGTGCCAGCAGCTTAATGGGTGGCAGGGGGCTCGATAATGAAAAACTGTTTTTT | CASSLMGGRGLDNEKLFF
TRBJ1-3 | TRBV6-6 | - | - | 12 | TGTGCCAGCATGGAGTCTGGAAACACCATATATTTT | CASMESGNTIYF
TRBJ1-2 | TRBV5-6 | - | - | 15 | TGTGCCAGCAGGGATAGGACAGTCCTCCAATATGGCTACACCTTC | CASRDRTVLQYGYTF
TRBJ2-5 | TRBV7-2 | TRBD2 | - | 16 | TGTGCCAGCAGTCTCATGCTGGGCGGGGGGGAAGAGACCCAGTACTTC | CASSLMLGGGEETQYF
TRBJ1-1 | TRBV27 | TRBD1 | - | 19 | TGTGCCAGCAGTTCGGTCCCAGGGGGCTGGGGGGGGATGAACACTGAAGCTTTCTTT | CASSSVPGGWGGMNTEAFF
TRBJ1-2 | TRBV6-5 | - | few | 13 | TGTGCCAGCAGTTACGTAGGGGACTATGGCTACACCTTC | CASSYVGDYGYTF
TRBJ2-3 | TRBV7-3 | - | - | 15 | TGTGCCAGCAGCCGACTGGGGGCCAGCACAGATACGCAGTATTTT | CASSRLGASTDTQYF
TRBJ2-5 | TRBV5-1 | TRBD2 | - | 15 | TGCGCCAGCAGCTTTCGTGGCGGGAGAGAAGAGACCCAGTACTTC | CASSFRGGREETQYF
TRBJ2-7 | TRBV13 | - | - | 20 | TGTGCCAGCAGCTTAGCCCCTCGAGTAGCCCGGAACCTTATCCCCTACGAGCAGTACTTC | CASSLAPRVARNLIPYEQYF
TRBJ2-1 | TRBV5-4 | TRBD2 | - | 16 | TGTGCCAGCAGCAGAACCGGGACTAGCATCTACAATGAGCAGTTCTTC | CASSRTGTSIYNEQFF
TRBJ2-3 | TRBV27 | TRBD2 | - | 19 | TGTGCCAGCAGGACTCTCCTCCTAGGGACTATTGGGGGCACAGATACGCAGTATTTT | CASRTLLLGTIGGTDTQYF
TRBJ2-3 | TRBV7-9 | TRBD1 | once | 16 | TGTGCCAGCAGCCGACCGGGACAGGGGGCATGGGATACGCAGTATTTT | CASSRPGQGAWDTQYF
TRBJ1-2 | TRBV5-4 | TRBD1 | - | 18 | TGTGCCAGCAGACACGACCGGGACAGGGGCGGAGGCAACTATGGCTACACCTTC | CASRHDRDRGGGNYGYTF
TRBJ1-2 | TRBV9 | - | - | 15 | TGTGCCAGCAGCGCCGAAGGAGACGGATTCTATGGCTACACCTTC | CASSAEGDGFYGYTF
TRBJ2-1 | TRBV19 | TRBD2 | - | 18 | TGTGCCAGTAGTATCGAAGGACTAGCGGGCGGGTTGAGGAATGAGCAGTTCTTC | CASSIEGLAGGLRNEQFF
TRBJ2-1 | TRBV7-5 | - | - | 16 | TGTGTCAGAAGCTACGGGACTACGCTTCGCCTCCATGAGCAGTTCTTC | CVRSYGTTLRLHEQFF